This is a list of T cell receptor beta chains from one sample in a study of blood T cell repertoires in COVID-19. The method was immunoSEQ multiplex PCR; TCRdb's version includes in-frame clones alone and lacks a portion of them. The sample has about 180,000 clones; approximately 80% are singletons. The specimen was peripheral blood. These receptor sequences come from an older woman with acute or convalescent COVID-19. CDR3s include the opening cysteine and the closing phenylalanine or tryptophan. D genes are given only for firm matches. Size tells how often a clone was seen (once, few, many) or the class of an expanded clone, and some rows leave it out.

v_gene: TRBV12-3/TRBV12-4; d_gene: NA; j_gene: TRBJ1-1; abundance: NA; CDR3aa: CASGQQVFEAFF; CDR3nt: TGTGCCAGCGGACAGCAGGTTTTTGAAGCTTTCTTT
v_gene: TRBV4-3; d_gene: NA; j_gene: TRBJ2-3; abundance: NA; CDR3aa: CASSLSVYISSTDTQYF; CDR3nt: TGCGCCAGCAGCCTAAGCGTATATATTTCTAGCACAGATACGCAGTATTTT
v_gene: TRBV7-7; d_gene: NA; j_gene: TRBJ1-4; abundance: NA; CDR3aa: CASSLGGQLNEKLFF; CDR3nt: TGTGCTAGCAGCTTAGGTGGACAGCTTAATGAAAAACTGTTTTTT
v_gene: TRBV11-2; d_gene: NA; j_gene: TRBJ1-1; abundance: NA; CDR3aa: CASSWGRTAMNTEAFF; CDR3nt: TGTGCCAGCAGCTGGGGGCGGACAGCCATGAACACTGAAGCTTTCTTT
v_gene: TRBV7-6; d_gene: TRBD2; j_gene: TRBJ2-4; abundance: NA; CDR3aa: CASSFTSGGTDKNIQYF; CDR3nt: TGTGCCAGCAGCTTTACTAGCGGGGGGACGGACAAAAACATTCAGTACTTC
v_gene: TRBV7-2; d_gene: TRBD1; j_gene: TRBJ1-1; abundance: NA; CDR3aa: CASSPDRGRTEAFF; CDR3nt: TGTGCCAGCAGTCCTGACAGGGGGCGAACTGAAGCTTTCTTT
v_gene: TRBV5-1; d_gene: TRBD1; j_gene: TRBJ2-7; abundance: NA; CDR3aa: CASSLEGAASYEQYF; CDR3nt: TGCGCCAGCAGCTTAGAGGGGGCGGCCTCCTACGAGCAGTACTTC
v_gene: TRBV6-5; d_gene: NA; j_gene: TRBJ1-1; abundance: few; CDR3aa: CASTNHLNTEAFF; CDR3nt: TGTGCCAGCACTAATCACTTGAACACTGAAGCTTTCTTT
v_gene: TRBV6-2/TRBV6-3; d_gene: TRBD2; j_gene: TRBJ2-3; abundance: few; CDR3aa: CASSYSTGRRLAGITDTQYF; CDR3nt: TGTGCCAGCAGTTACTCGACCGGCAGACGACTAGCGGGGATCACAGATACGCAGTATTTT
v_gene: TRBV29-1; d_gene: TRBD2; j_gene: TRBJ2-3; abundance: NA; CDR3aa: CSVITSGTTDTQYF; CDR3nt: TGCAGCGTCATAACTAGCGGGACTACAGATACGCAGTATTTT
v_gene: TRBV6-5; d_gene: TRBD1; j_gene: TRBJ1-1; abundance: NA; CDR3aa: CASGQGDTEAFF; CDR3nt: TGTGCCAGTGGACAGGGGGATACTGAAGCTTTCTTT
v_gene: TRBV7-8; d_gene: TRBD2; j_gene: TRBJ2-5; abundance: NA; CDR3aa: CASSPTPPLAGRGETQYF; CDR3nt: TGTGCCAGCAGTCCGACCCCCCCACTAGCGGGGAGGGGAGAGACCCAGTACTTC
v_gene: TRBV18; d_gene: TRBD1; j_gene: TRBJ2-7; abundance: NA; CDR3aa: CASSRDREYGEQYF; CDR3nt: TGTGCCAGCTCACGGGACAGGGAATATGGCGAGCAGTACTTC
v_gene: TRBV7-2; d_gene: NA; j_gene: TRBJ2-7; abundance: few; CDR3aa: CASSLVREYEQYF; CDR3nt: TGTGCCAGCAGCTTAGTTCGGGAGTACGAGCAGTACTTC
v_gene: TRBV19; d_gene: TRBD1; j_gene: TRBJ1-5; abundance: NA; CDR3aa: CASSGGQRNNQPQHF; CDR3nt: TGTGCCAGTAGTGGGGGACAGAGAAACAATCAGCCCCAGCATTTT
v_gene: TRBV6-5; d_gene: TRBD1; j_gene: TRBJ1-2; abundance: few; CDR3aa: CASSYSPQGAGGYTF; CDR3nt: TGTGCCAGCAGTTACTCGCCACAGGGGGCTGGTGGCTACACCTTC
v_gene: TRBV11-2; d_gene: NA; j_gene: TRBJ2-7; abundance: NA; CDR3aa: CASSWDKWDEQYF; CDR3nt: TGTGCCAGCAGCTGGGACAAATGGGACGAGCAGTACTTC
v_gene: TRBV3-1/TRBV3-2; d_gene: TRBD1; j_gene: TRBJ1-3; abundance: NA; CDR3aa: CASSGQAGNTIYF; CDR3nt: TGTGCCAGCAGCGGACAGGCCGGAAACACCATATATTTT
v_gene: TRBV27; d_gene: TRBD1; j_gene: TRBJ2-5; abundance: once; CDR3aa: CASSEFWQGATKVQETQYF; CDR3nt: TGTGCCAGCAGCGAGTTCTGGCAGGGGGCGACCAAAGTGCAAGAGACCCAGTACTTC
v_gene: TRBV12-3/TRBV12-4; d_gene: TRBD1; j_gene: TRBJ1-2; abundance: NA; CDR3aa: CASRGQGNYGYTF; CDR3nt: TGTGCCAGCAGGGGACAGGGTAACTATGGCTACACCTTC
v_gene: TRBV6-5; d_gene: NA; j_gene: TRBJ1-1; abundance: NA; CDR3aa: CASKGTRNTEAFF; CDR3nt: TGTGCCAGCAAGGGGACACGGAACACTGAAGCTTTCTTT
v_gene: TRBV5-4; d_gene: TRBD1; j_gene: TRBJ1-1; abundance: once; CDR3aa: CASSRKGQTNTEAFF; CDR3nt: TGTGCCAGCAGCAGGAAGGGACAGACGAACACTGAAGCTTTCTTT
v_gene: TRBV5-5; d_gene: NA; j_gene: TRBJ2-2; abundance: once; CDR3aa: CASSFVLTGIANTGELFF; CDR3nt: TGTGCCAGCAGCTTTGTTTTAACAGGGATCGCCAACACCGGGGAGCTGTTTTTT
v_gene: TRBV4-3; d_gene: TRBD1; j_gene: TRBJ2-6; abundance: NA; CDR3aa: CASSRGTGPGANVLTF; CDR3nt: TGCGCCAGCAGCCGCGGGACAGGCCCTGGGGCCAACGTCCTGACTTTC
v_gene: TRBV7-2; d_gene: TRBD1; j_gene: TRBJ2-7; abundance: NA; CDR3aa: CASSPWTGHSYEQYF; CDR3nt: TGTGCCAGCAGCCCCTGGACAGGGCACTCCTACGAGCAGTACTTC